This passage covers 2 T cell receptor beta chains from one sample sequenced in a study of blood T cell repertoires in COVID-19. The data were produced by immunoSEQ multiplex PCR, yet TCRdb's version contains in-frame clones alone and is incomplete. The sample lists 120,000 to 150,000 clones, approximately 85% seen once, with more than 7.5% in the top ten. Sequenced: peripheral blood. These receptors originate from a woman in her fifties or sixties with COVID-19, enrolled during active disease.

The count of this clone is one. The chain is built from TRBV28 and TRBJ1-2; 7 bases are shared with TRBD1. The CDR3 is made up of 21 amino acids. CDR1 and CDR2 from the germline V gene are MDHEN and SYDVKM. V lost 5 bases, J lost 0 bases, and 24 bases stayed unmatched. The CDR3 DNA sequence: TGTGCCAGCAGTGGGCAACAGGGGCCGGTGAGAGGCCCCCGTTCTAACTATGGCTACACCTTC. It is translated as CASSGQQGPVRGPRSNYGYTF.

The chain links TRBV7-3 to TRBJ1-2; D is ambiguous. V gave up 4 bases and J gave up 4 bases, with 7 bases separating them. The CDR3 totals 12 residues. Germline assignment: CDR1 SGHTA and CDR2 FQGTGA. The chain's CDR3 is CASSSPSYGYTF. CDR3 DNA sequence: TGTGCCAGCAGCTCCCCCAGCTATGGCTACACCTTC.